What follows is one T cell receptor beta chain and its context. This CDR3 has 22 amino acids. CDR1 is LNHNV and CDR2 is YYDKDF in the germline V gene (reference sequence). With 0 bases clipped from V and 0 bases from J, the junction kept 19 bases outside the gene matches. This record belongs to a study of control samples from healthy donors and cancer patients. Clones were read by immunoSEQ multiplex PCR, and TCRdb kept only the in-frame ones, dropping some. Of 170,000 or so clones in the sample, approximately 94% are singletons; the top ten hold about 1.5%. The receptor was derived from a young woman in good health. The material sequenced was blood. This chain connects TRBV15 to TRBJ2-1; 8 bases match TRBD2. This CDR3 is CATSRDNPPFAGGRSSYNEQFF. CDR3 nucleotide sequence: TGTGCCACCAGCAGAGATAACCCGCCGTTTGCGGGGGGCCGGAGCTCCTACAATGAGCAGTTCTTC.